What follows are 9 T cell receptor beta chains derived from one specimen sequenced in a study of human versus mouse CDR3 diversity and MHC coevolution. Some clones are missing from TCRdb's copy, which holds only in-frame ones; the method was immunoSEQ multiplex PCR. The sample includes about 77,000 clones, under 95% of them seen just once. Sequenced material: naive CD4+ T cells from blood. The subset denotes: CD45RO-negative CD62L-positive naive CD4 T cells. The receptors were sampled from a person between 25 and 75 years old in good health.

V usage is TRBV6-5 and J usage is TRBJ2-7, with 11 bases identical to TRBD2. V was clipped by 6 bases and J by 7 bases; unmatched bases: 8. Germline CDR1 MNHEY, CDR2 SVGAGI. The CDR3 contains 14 residues. DNA for the CDR3: TGTGCCAGCAGGCCGGGACTAGCGGCCTGGGAGCAGTACTTC. Amino acid sequence: CASRPGLAAWEQYF.

The chain combines TRBV28 with TRBJ1-6; no definite D call. The CDR3 runs 14 residues. The V gene lost 5 bases and the J gene lost 0 bases, with 5 bases spanning the gap. CDR1 is MDHEN and CDR2 is SYDVKM in the germline V gene. CDR3 bases: TGTGCCAGCAGTCCCGGCTCCTATAATTCACCCCTCCACTTT. It yields the protein CASSPGSYNSPLHF.

The chain links TRBV7-9 to TRBJ2-2; 7 bases are shared with TRBD2. The germline V gene has CDR1 SEHNR and CDR2 FQNEAQ (reference sequence). V gave up 3 bases and J gave up 0 bases; unmatched junction bases: 4. The CDR3 is 16 amino acids. In DNA form, the CDR3 reads TGTGCCAGCAGCTTTGTGGCGGGGGCGAACACCGGGGAGCTGTTTTTT. Protein: CASSFVAGANTGELFF.

The CDR3 DNA follows: TGTGCCAGCAGCTTAGTTGCACTAGCGGGGGGCGGGGAGCAGTTCTTC. It encodes CASSLVALAGGGEQFF. The rearrangement uses TRBV7-2 and TRBJ2-1; 12 bases agree with TRBD2. V gave up 1 base and J gave up 10 bases; unmatched junction bases: 8. Germline assignment: CDR1 SGHTA and CDR2 FQGNSA. There are 16 residues in the CDR3. Full variable domain (missing parts from reference TRBV7-2 and TRBJ2-1): GAGVSQSPSNKVTEKGKDVELRCDPISGHTALYWYRQSLGQGLEFLIYFQGNSAPDKSGLPSDRFSAERTGGSVSTLTIQRTQQEDSAVYLCASSLVALAGGGEQFFGPGTRLTVL.

V and J are TRBV5-1 and TRBJ2-3; perhaps TRBD2 as D (5 bases). This CDR3 has 15 residues. V lost 3 bases, J lost 5 bases, and 16 bases lay in between. Germline CDR1 and CDR2: SGHRS and YFSETQ. The CDR3 here is CASSSLRVEGDTQYF. The CDR3 region has the DNA TGCGCCAGCAGCTCTTTGCGGGTAGAGGGAGATACGCAGTATTTT.

The V call is TRBV19, the J call TRBJ1-6; 10 bases fit TRBD1. The germline V gene has CDR1 LNHDA and CDR2 SQIVND (reference sequence). V shed 7 bases, J shed 10 bases, and the junction held 7 bases outside the gene matches. CDR3 size: 14 residues. CDR3 nucleotide sequence: TGTGCCAGTAACTTCGGGACAGGGGTATCACCCCTCCACTTT. It specifies CASNFGTGVSPLHF.

The chain links TRBV9 to TRBJ2-1, with 10 nucleotides matching TRBD2. V lost 4 bases to trimming and J lost 4 bases; unmatched junction nucleotides: 5. Germline values: CDR1 SGDLS, CDR2 YYNGEE. The CDR3 loop spans 15 amino acids. DNA of the CDR3: TGTGCCAGCAGCCTAGCGGGGGATTCTTACAATGAGCAGTTCTTC. This codes for CASSLAGDSYNEQFF.

The rearrangement links TRBV2 to TRBJ2-3; D might be TRBD1 (6 bases). CDR3 length: 16 residues. Germline CDR1 and CDR2: SNHLY and FYNNEI. V was pared by 6 bases and J by 0 bases, with 16 bases between. The CDR3 coding sequence is TGTGCCAGCAGGGCCACAGGGTTACTAAGCACAGATACGCAGTATTTT. This encodes CASRATGLLSTDTQYF.

V is TRBV2 and J is TRBJ2-1; TRBD2 aligns across 7 bases. The germline CDR1 and CDR2 sequences are SNHLY and FYNNEI. J gave up 1 base and V 0 bases, and 6 bases lay outside the gene matches. The CDR3 contains 17 residues. CDR3 amino acids: CASSEAWRGWSYNEQFF. CDR3 sequence (DNA): TGTGCCAGCAGTGAAGCCTGGCGGGGGTGGTCCTACAATGAGCAGTTCTTC.